These 9 T cell receptor beta chains share one sample of origin, sequenced in a study of glioma-infiltrating T cells. The iRepertoire nested amplicon-rescue multiplex PCR amplified TCR alpha and beta CDR3s from RNA. TCRdb ran MiXCR on the multiplex PCR reads and lists one entry per CDR3 protein. The repertoire consists of under 200,000 distinct CDR3 sequences, with more than 35% occurring once and the leading ten covering roughly 5.2%. The sequenced material came from glioma tissue, nonneoplastic brain tissue, or PBMCs (not recorded which). The origin of the receptors is a human donor with low-grade glioma or glioblastoma, undergoing nonglioma brain surgery, or in good health (not recorded which).

The sample holds a few counts of this clonotype. The chain carries TRBV29-1 and TRBJ2-7; TRBD1 or TRBD2 may be the D gene (5 bases each). V lost 6 bases and J lost 7, with 19 bases in between. Germline loops: CDR1 SQVTM, CDR2 ANQGSEA. The CDR3 contains 13 residues. CDR3 protein: CSVGETAGREQYF. For the CDR3, the DNA is TGCAGCGTGGGGGAGACGGCAGGGCGAGAGCAGTACTTC.

About this clonotype itself: This may arise from a read error, as a much more abundant clone is one base away. The chain combines TRBV7-9 with TRBJ2-7, with D perhaps matching TRBD2 (6 bases). This CDR3 region has 14 residues. The germline gives CDR1 SEHNR, CDR2 FQNEAQ (reference sequence). Between the trimmed V and J ends, which lost 2 bases and 3 bases, there was a span of 11 bases. CDR3 amino acids: CASSLSWGGYEQYF. As DNA, the CDR3 is TGTGCCAGCAGCTTAAGTTGGGGAGGCTACGAGCAGTACTTC.

This clonotype was recorded at least ten times. V gene TRBV2 combines with J gene TRBJ2-1; TRBD1 aligns across 8 bases. CDR1 SNHLY and CDR2 FYNNEI come from the germline V gene. Trimming took 6 bases from V and 0 from J; bases not matched to a gene: 4. The CDR3 extends over 15 amino acids. DNA for the CDR3: TGTGCCAGCAGGCAGACAGGGGTCTCCTACAATGAGCAGTTCTTC. Translated, it gives CASRQTGVSYNEQFF.

This clonotype was seen ten or more times. A much larger clone is a single base away; this may be a read error. The CDR3 protein is CASSETGSYEQYF. The DNA of the CDR3 is TGTGCCAGCAGTGAGACAGGGTCCTACGAGCAGTACTTC. V usage is TRBV2 and J usage is TRBJ2-7, with TRBD1 identical over 7 bases. The CDR3 runs 13 residues. From germline, CDR1 is SNHLY and CDR2 FYNNEI. V lost 3 bases to trimming and J lost 1 base; unmatched junction nucleotides: 0.

V is TRBV3-1 and J is TRBJ2-3, with D perhaps given as TRBD1 or TRBD2 (5 bases each). The germline CDR1 and CDR2 sequences are LGHDT and YNNKEL (reference sequence). V gave up 4 bases and J gave up 0 bases, with 14 bases separating them. This CDR3 contains 16 residues. CDR3 sequence reads: CASSREGISSTDTQYF. CDR3 DNA sequence: TGTGCCAGCAGCCGTGAGGGGATTTCTAGCACAGATACGCAGTATTTT.

The chain carries TRBV12-3 or TRBV12-4 and TRBJ2-1; D is unclear. CDR3 length: 13 amino acids. The ends were cut back, 4 bases at V and 13 bases at J, with 17 bases in the middle. CDR3 sequence: CASSYRSQETQFF. CDR3 bases: TGTGCCAGCAGTTACCGGAGCCAAGAGACCCAGTTCTTC.

The rearrangement joins TRBV5-1 to TRBJ2-7; 9 positions match TRBD1. Germline CDR1 SGHRS, CDR2 YFSETQ. The CDR3 extends over 15 amino acids. The ends lost 3 bases at V and 4 bases at J; junction bases unmatched: 8. The CDR3 coding sequence is TGCGCCAGCAGCTCCACCGGGACAGGGTGGTACGAGCAGTACTTC. The encoded protein is CASSSTGTGWYEQYF. Drawing the rest from reference TRBV5-1 and TRBJ2-7, the complete variable domain is KAGVTQTPRYLIKTRGQQVTLSCSPISGHRSVSWYQQTPGQGLQFLFEYFSETQRNKGNFPGRFSGRQFSNSRSEMNVSTLELGDSALYLCASSSTGTGWYEQYFGPGTRLTVT.

Remarks on this clonotype: A much more abundant neighbour one base away suggests this may be a read error. V and J are TRBV28 and TRBJ2-7; 10 bases are shared with TRBD2. Losses at the gene ends were 4 bases for V and 1 base for J; bases not matched to a gene: 7. Germline CDR1 reads MDHEN; CDR2 reads SYDVKM. The CDR3 has 16 amino acids. The CDR3 is CASSSPSGRRSYEQYF. The CDR3 DNA sequence: TGTGCCAGCAGTTCCCCTAGCGGGAGAAGATCCTACGAGCAGTACTTC.

This clonotype appeared once. A much larger clone lies a single base off, so this may be a read error. CDR3 in amino acids: CASSLTEGVYGYTF. DNA of the CDR3: TGTGCCAGCAGCTTAACCGAGGGGGTGTATGGCTACACCTTC. The chain links TRBV7-2 to TRBJ1-2; maybe TRBD1 (6 bases). CDR1 is SGHTA, CDR2 FQGNSA, per germline. This CDR3 has 14 amino acids. The V end lost 2 bases, the J end lost 5 bases, and 12 bases lay between the germline ends.